This T cell receptor beta chain was recorded in a study of cytomegalovirus exposure and HLA in healthy donors. Amplification used 60 Vbeta primers and 13 Jbeta primers. Sequenced by immunoSEQ multiplex PCR; TCRdb stores in-frame clones only, minus some. This sample has about 270,000 clones, with 86% found just once. Of note for this clone: No antigen is known for it.

The study's findings and limits: Reportedly, cytomegalovirus status was diagnosed with high sensitivity and specificity. Among TCR beta chains of equal frequency, HLA-associated ones were more clonally expanded in a later analysis.

The specimen sequenced was PBMCs. The TCR was taken from a man aged 35 to 55 in good health and CMV-seropositive.

CDR3 amino acids: CASSPNALYEQYF. CDR3 in DNA: TGTGCCAGCAGCCCCAACGCGCTCTACGAGCAGTACTTC. This chain uses TRBV7-8 with TRBJ2-7; D call uncertain. Trimming left V 5 bases short and J 3 bases short, with 11 bases between. Germline assignment: CDR1 SGHVS and CDR2 FQNEAQ. The CDR3 is 13 amino acids.